This T cell receptor (beta chain) was profiled in a study of vaccination and CD4 T cells after COVID-19 (dated by TCRdb to the early 2020s). In the study overall: SARS-CoV-2 positivity had been established in the convalescent patients by nasal swab PCR, and mild disease was recorded in several of these patients and severe disease in one. The time from the second vaccine dose to post-vaccine blood sampling had a median of roughly 70 days and ranged from about 14 to 250 days. Post-COVID blood samples from convalescent patients were collected a median of about 110 days after diagnosis, with a range of about 35 to 161 days. The spike-specific CD4+ TCR repertoire was compared before and after mRNA vaccination in ten to eleven COVID-19 convalescent patients and a handful of infection-naive healthy vaccine recipients. Overlapping spike peptide pools from SARS-CoV-2 and from the common cold coronaviruses HCoV-NL63, HCoV-OC43 and HCoV-229E were used as culture stimuli. Participants got two doses of the Pfizer-BioNTech BNT162b2 vaccine (n=8) or two doses of the Moderna mRNA-1273 vaccine (n=2). The convalescent cohort comprised six males and four females, including two Hispanic individuals, seven Caucasians, two Asians and one multiracial person. As controls, cultures received a CEFX viral epitope pool (the positive control), an HIV-1 Nef peptide pool (the negative control), or no peptide at all.

The treatment or condition label corresponds to: roughly 10-day PBMC culture with coronavirus spike peptide pools or control peptides (ViraFEST assay). The ViraFEST assay was used in the study, in which antigen-specific T cells were expanded with peptide pools and expanded clonotypes were subsequently identified by TCR sequencing. The convalescent patients' positive SARS-CoV-2 PCR tests fell between March and December 2020, which was before the Alpha, Beta and Delta variants emerged in the United States. Each well held 2 million or so PBMCs cultured in IMDM containing roughly 5.5% human AB serum and approximately 9.4 IU/ml IL-2, with around 9.7 ug/ml peptide pools added. On days 3 and 7, half of the culture medium was replaced with fresh IL-2-containing medium. After 10 days of culture, CD4+ T cells were isolated by negative selection using the EasySep CD4+ T cell isolation kit. Ficoll-Paque Plus gradient centrifugation was used to isolate PBMCs from whole blood, and the isolated PBMCs were then either used fresh or cryopreserved at -140C. Culture conditions were generally each tested in triplicate wells.

Library creation used PCR. At the Johns Hopkins FTIC core, DNA from the cultured CD4+ T cells underwent TCR sequencing with the Oncomine TCR Beta short-read assay. The QIAamp micro DNA kit was used to extract genomic DNA from the cultured CD4+ T cells. Oncomine TCR Beta libraries from cultured CD4+ T cells were pooled with unique dual indexes and sequenced on an Illumina iSeq 100. Processing in the source paper ran as follows. Non-productive sequences were filtered out, and CDR3s that did not start with C, did not end with F or W, or were shorter than 7 amino acids were discarded. Antigen-specific clonotypes were identified using the MANAFEST web application through comparison of peptide-stimulated wells with reference and other culture wells. Positive clones required FDR below 0.05, an odds ratio above 5, and productive frequency above 0.1% in at least two of three replicate wells. A clonotype counted as cross-reactive if it showed significant expansion both in the SARS-CoV-2 spike wells and in at least one common cold coronavirus spike condition. Levenshtein distances (stringdist) and unrooted phylogenetic trees (ape) in R version 3.6.1 were used to assess CDR3 homology. Using fastp at Q25 and MiXCR, TCRdb reprocessed the public reads and kept productive beta chains. CDR3 protein duplicates are merged, each entry listing the most common genes and DNA. TCRdb, not the authors, supplied the V and J calls. This sample lists approximately 10,000 distinct CDR3 sequences; under 75% were detected once. Around a quarter of the sample comes from the top ten.

This clonotype was detected only a few times. The specificity of this receptor is unknown. No much larger clonotype is one base removed from it; base qualities were not supplied. A distance of 14 bases separates the germline ends of V and J, which lose 7 bases and 10 bases respectively. The CDR3 contains 12 residues, cysteine and phenylalanine counted. The DNA shown is the 36-base CDR3, in frame from base 1. The germline V gene (reference sequence) specifies LNHDA as CDR1 and SQIVND as CDR2. The paper's findings and limits, for the study overall: In convalescent patients, a median approximately 89% of post-vaccine SARS-CoV-2-reactive clones were detected only after vaccination, suggesting vaccine-specific priming. The median count of SARS-CoV-2-reactive clonotypes went up from some 23 after infection to a few dozen after vaccination, although the change was not significant. The study included relatively few convalescent patients and did not analyze early timepoints after natural infection. Of the vaccine-specific clones in convalescent patients, 304 of 307, or nearly all, reacted only to SARS-CoV-2 spike and did not cross-react with common cold coronaviruses.

Recombination joined TRBV19 with TRBJ1-3; the D gene lacks a confident call. The material sequenced was CD4+ T cells from blood, cultured in vitro. The sequence was obtained from a human donor who had recovered from COVID-19. At the DNA level, the sequence is TGTGCCAGTACCTCGGGCGGGAGTACCATATATTTT. Its protein is CASTSGGSTIYF.